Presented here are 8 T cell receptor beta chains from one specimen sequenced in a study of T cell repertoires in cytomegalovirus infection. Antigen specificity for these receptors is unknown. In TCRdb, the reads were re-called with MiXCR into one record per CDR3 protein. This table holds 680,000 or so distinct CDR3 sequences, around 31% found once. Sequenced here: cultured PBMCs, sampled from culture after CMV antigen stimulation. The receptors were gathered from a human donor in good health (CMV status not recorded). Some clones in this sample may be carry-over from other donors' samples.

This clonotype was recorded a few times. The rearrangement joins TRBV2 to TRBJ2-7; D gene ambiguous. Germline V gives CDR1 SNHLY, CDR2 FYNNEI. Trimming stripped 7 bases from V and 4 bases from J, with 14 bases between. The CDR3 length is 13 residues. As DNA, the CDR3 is TGTGCCAGCACGTTCAGGCGACAATACGAGCAGTACTTC. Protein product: CASTFRRQYEQYF.

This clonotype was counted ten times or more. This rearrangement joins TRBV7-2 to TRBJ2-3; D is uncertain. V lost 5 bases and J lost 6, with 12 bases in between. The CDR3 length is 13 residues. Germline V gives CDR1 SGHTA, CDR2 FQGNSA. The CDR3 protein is CASSANKGDTQYF. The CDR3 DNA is TGTGCCAGCAGCGCCAACAAGGGCGATACGCAGTATTTT.

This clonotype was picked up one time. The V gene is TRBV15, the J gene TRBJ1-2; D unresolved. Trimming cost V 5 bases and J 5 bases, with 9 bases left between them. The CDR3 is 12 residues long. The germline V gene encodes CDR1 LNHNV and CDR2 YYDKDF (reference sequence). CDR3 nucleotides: TGTGCCACCAGCGGAGGATCTTATGGCTACACCTTC. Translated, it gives CATSGGSYGYTF.

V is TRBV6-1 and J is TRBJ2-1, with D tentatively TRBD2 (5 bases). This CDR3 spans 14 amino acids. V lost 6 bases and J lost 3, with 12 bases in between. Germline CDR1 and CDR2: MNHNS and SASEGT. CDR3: CASSPGVNYNEQFF. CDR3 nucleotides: TGTGCCAGCAGCCCCGGGGTAAACTACAATGAGCAGTTCTTC.

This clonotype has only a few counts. The CDR3 DNA reads as TGTGCCAGCAGCTTAGAGGTAAACGCCGATTACGAGCAGTACTTC. Its protein product is CASSLEVNADYEQYF. This chain joins TRBV7-2 and TRBJ2-7; D unclear. V lost 1 base to trimming and J lost 4 bases, with 14 bases between them. The CDR3 totals 15 residues. Germline CDR1 and CDR2: SGHTA and FQGNSA.

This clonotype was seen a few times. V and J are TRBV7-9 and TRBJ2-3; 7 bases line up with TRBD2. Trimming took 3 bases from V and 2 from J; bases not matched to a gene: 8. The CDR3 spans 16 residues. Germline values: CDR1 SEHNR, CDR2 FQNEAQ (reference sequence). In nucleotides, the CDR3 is TGTGCCAGCAGCTTTGGGGGGGAGCTACACACAGATACGCAGTATTTT. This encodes CASSFGGELHTDTQYF.

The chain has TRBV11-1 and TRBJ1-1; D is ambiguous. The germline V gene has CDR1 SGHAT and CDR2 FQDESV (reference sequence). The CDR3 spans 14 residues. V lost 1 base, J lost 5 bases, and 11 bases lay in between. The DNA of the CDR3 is TGTGCCAGCAGCTTAGAGTCTTGGGGAACTGAAGCTTTCTTT. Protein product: CASSLESWGTEAFF.

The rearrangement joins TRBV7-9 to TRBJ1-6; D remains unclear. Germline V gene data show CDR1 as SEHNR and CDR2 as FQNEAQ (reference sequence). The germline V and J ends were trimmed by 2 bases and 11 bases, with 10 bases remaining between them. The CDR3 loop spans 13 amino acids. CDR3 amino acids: CASSLKTEAPLHF. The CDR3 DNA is TGTGCCAGCAGCTTAAAAACAGAGGCACCCCTCCACTTT.